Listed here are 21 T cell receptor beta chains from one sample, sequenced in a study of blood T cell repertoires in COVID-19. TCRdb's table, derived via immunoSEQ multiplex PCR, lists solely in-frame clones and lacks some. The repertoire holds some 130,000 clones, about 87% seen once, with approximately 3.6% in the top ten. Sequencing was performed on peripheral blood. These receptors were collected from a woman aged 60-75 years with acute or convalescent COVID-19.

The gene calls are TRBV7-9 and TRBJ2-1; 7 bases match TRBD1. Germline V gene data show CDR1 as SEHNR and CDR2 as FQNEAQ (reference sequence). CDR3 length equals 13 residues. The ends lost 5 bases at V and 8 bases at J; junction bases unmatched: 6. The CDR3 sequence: CASSQDRWDEQFF. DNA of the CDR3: TGTGCCAGCAGCCAGGACAGGTGGGATGAGCAGTTCTTC.

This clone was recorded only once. CDR3 loop: CASSLAGGYTEAFF. The CDR3 DNA reads TGCGCCAGCAGCTTGGCGGGGGGCTACACTGAAGCTTTCTTT. The V call is TRBV5-1, the J call TRBJ1-1; a weak D match, TRBD1 (6 bases). Trimming shortened V by 0 bases and J by 3 bases, and 9 bases separated the two germline ends. Germline values: CDR1 SGHRS, CDR2 YFSETQ. This CDR3 has 14 amino acids.

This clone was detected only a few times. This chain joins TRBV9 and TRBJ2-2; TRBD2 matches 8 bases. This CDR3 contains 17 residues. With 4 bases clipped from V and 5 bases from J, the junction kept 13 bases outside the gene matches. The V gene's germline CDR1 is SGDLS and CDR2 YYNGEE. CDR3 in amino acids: CASSTPLLAGKTGELFF. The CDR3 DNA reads TGTGCCAGCAGCACTCCACTTTTAGCGGGGAAAACCGGGGAGCTGTTTTTT.

CDR3 residues: CASSYSVQGAQDGYTF. The CDR3 region has the DNA TGTGCCAGCAGTTACTCAGTGCAGGGGGCGCAAGACGGCTACACCTTC. The chain couples TRBV6-5 to TRBJ1-2, with 8 bases that match TRBD1. V was clipped by 0 bases and J by 8 bases; unmatched bases: 11. The CDR3 runs to 16 residues. Germline loops: CDR1 MNHEY, CDR2 SVGAGI.

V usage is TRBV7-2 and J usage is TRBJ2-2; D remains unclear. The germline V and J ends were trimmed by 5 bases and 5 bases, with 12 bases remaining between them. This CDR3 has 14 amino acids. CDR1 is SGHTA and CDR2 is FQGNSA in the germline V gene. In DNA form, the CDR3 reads TGTGCCAGCAGCCGCGGTAGAGATACCGGGGAGCTGTTTTTT. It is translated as CASSRGRDTGELFF.

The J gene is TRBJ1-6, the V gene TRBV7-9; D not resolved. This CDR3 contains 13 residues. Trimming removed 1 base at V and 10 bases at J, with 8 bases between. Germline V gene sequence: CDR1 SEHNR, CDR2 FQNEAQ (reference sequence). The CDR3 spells CASSLDEASPLHF. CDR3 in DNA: TGTGCCAGCAGCTTAGATGAGGCCTCACCCCTCCACTTT.

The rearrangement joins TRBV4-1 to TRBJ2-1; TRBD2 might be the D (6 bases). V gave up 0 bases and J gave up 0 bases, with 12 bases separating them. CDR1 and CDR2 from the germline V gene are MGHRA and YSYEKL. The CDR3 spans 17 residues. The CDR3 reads CASSQEKAGPSYNEQFF. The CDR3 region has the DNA TGCGCCAGCAGCCAAGAAAAGGCGGGACCCTCCTACAATGAGCAGTTCTTC.

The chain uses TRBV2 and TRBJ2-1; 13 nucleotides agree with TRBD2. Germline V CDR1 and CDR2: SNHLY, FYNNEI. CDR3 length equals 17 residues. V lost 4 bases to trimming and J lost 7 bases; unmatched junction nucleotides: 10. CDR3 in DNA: TGTGCCAGCAGTGGAGACGGACTAGCGGGAGTCGGTAATGAGCAGTTCTTC. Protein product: CASSGDGLAGVGNEQFF.

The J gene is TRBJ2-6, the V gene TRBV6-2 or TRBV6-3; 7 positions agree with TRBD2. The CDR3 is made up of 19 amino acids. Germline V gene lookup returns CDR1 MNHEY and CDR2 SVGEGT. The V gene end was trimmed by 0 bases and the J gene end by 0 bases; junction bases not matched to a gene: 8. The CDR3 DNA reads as TGTGCCAGCAGTTACTCTACCGGGGGACTATTCTCTGGGGCCAACGTCCTGACTTTC. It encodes CASSYSTGGLFSGANVLTF.

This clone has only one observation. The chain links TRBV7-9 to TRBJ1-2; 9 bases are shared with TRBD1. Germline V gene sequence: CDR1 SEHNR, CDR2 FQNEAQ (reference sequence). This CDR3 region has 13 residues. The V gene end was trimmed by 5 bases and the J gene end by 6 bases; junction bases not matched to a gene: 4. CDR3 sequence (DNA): TGTGCCAGCAGCCGGACAGGGGCTGATGGCTACACCTTC. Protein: CASSRTGADGYTF.

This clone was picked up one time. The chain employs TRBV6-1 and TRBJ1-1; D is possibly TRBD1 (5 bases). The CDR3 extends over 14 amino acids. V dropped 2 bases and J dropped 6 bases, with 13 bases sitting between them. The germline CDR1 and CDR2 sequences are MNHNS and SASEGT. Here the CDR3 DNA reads TGTGCCAGCAGTGAACCTGCCTGGGGGGCTGAAGCTTTCTTT. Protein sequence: CASSEPAWGAEAFF.

CDR3: CASSHLTGGGEKLFF. CDR3 nucleotide sequence: TGTGCCAGCAGCCACCTGACAGGGGGGGGTGAAAAACTGTTTTTT. The chain links TRBV3-1 (or the pseudogene TRBV3-2) to TRBJ1-4, with 9 bases identical to TRBD1. CDR3 length: 15 residues. After removal of 3 bases from V and 7 bases from J, the junction contained 6 bases not matched to a gene. The V gene's germline CDR1 is LGHDT and CDR2 YNNKEL (reference sequence).

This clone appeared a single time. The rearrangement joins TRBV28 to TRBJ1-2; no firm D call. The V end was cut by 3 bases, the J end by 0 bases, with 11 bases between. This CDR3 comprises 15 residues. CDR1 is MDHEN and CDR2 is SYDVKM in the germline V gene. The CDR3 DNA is TGTGCCAGCAGTTTCGATGCCGTAGCTAACTATGGCTACACCTTC. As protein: CASSFDAVANYGYTF.

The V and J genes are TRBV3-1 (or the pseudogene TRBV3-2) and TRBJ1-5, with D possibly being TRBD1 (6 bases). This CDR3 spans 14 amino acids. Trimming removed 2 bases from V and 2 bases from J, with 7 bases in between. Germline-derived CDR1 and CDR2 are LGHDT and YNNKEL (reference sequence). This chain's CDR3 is CASSQRQGNQPQHF. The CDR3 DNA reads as TGTGCCAGCAGCCAACGACAGGGCAATCAGCCCCAGCATTTT.

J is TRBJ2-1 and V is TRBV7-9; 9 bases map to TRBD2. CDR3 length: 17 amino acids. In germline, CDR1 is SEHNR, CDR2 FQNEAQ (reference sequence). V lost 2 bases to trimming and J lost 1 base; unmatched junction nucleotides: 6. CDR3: CASSLMAGGPSYNEQFF. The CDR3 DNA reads TGTGCCAGCAGCTTAATGGCGGGAGGGCCATCCTACAATGAGCAGTTCTTC.

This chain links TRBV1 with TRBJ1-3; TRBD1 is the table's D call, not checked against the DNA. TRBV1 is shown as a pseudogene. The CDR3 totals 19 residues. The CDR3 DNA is TGCACCAGCAGCCTTAAGCCGACAGGCACCAGGGCTCTCGGAAACACCATATATTTT. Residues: CTSSLKPTGTRALGNTIYF.

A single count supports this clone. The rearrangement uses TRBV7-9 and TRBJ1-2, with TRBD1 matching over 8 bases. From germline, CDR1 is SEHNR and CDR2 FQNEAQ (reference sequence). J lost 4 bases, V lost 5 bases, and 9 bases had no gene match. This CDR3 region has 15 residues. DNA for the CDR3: TGTGCCAGCAGCGGGGGGATCGACAGGGGCTATGGCTACACCTTC. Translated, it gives CASSGGIDRGYGYTF.

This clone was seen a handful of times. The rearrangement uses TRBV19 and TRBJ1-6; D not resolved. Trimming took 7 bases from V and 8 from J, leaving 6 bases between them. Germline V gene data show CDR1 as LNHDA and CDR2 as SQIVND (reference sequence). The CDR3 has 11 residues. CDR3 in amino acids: CASKPYSPLHF. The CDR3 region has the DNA TGTGCCAGTAAGCCCTATTCACCCCTCCACTTT.

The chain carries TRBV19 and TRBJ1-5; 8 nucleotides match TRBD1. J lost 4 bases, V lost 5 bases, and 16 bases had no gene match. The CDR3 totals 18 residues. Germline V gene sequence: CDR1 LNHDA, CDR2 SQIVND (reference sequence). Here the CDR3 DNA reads TGTGCCAGTAGTTTGGGCAGGGGGCAGCGGAGGTGGAATCAGCCCCAGCATTTT. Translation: CASSLGRGQRRWNQPQHF.

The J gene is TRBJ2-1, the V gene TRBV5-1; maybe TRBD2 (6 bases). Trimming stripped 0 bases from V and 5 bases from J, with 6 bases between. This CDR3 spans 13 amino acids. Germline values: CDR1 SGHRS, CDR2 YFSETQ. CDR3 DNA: TGCGCCAGCAGCTTGGTAGCGGACAATGAGCAGTTCTTC. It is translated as CASSLVADNEQFF.

The CDR3 reads CASSGQGPTEAFF. In nucleotides, the CDR3 is TGTGCCAGCAGCGGGCAGGGGCCCACTGAAGCTTTCTTT. V usage is TRBV7-9 and J usage is TRBJ1-1; perhaps TRBD1 as D (6 bases). The ends were cut back, 5 bases at V and 4 bases at J, with 11 bases in the middle. Germline-derived CDR1 and CDR2 are SEHNR and FQNEAQ (reference sequence). CDR3 size: 13 residues.